Listed below are T cell receptor beta chains from one sample, sequenced in a study of blood T cells in healthy people across ages. TCRdb reprocessed the 5' RACE reads via MiXCR and lists one record per CDR3 protein. This table holds roughly 1.9 million distinct CDR3 sequences, 39% found once. The specimen was blood. The receptors come from a human donor in good health. Both conserved end residues are part of each CDR3.

V gene: TRBV24-1
CDR3 protein: CATSDGRLNEQFF

V gene: TRBV18
CDR3 protein: CASSPPISVDEQYF

V gene: TRBV7-8
CDR3 protein: CASSQRAGDPDTQYF

V gene: TRBV29-1
CDR3 protein: CSVGQDPNSPLHF

V gene: TRBV7-3
CDR3 protein: CASSQSTGNSRGYTF

V gene: TRBV6-5
CDR3 protein: CASSYSGSLMGEQYF

V gene: TRBV28
CDR3 protein: CAGSPQTGYHSPLHF

V gene: TRBV9
CDR3 protein: CASSTEMDSTEAFF

V gene: TRBV6-5
CDR3 protein: CAGRGTQDGYTF

V gene: TRBV12-3/TRBV12-4
CDR3 protein: CATQGTYGYTF

V gene: TRBV5-1
CDR3 protein: CASSLDPTGYEQYF

V gene: TRBV12-3/TRBV12-4
CDR3 protein: CASSWPGLASYEQFF

V gene: TRBV11-2
CDR3 protein: CASSLDARLRGPHYEQYF

V gene: TRBV5-1
CDR3 protein: CASSRGNSGANVLTF

V gene: TRBV5-1
CDR3 protein: CASSLVGTSRSYEQYF

V gene: TRBV5-1
CDR3 protein: CASRGSGERSPLHF

V gene: TRBV3-1
CDR3 protein: CASSSGSEQETQYF

V gene: TRBV5-6
CDR3 protein: CASRPQGSRTPETQYF

V gene: TRBV12-3/TRBV12-4
CDR3 protein: CASQTGRLSNQPQHF

V gene: TRBV2
CDR3 protein: CASSLRGGDSNQPQHF

V gene: TRBV4-1
CDR3 protein: CASSQEGTSLETQYF

V gene: TRBV28
CDR3 protein: CAAQGDSFEAFF

V gene: TRBV4-1
CDR3 protein: CASSQVGSDGTYEQYF

V gene: TRBV7-2
CDR3 protein: CASSLEGSGTQYF

V gene: TRBV4-2
CDR3 protein: CASSQRTGGGYNEQFF

V gene: TRBV4-1
CDR3 protein: CASSPTSGAADTQYF

V gene: TRBV5-1
CDR3 protein: CASSLAPRPYGYTF

V gene: TRBV11-3
CDR3 protein: CASSFRISGADVLTF

V gene: TRBV6-2/TRBV6-3
CDR3 protein: CASSPHWARDYSNQPQHF

V gene: TRBV18
CDR3 protein: CASSPRSGGTSEQFF

V gene: TRBV5-5
CDR3 protein: CATRTGGTDTQYF

V gene: TRBV5-1
CDR3 protein: CASTLGQGVNNEQFF

V gene: TRBV6-5
CDR3 protein: CASSYAERGGEQFF

V gene: TRBV4-1
CDR3 protein: CASSQDPGLAGNAVGDEQYF

V gene: TRBV18
CDR3 protein: CASSSRTDEQYF

V gene: TRBV4-3
CDR3 protein: CASSQDLQGAHQPQHF

V gene: TRBV6-6
CDR3 protein: CASSYNRVSNEQFF

V gene: TRBV7-4
CDR3 protein: CASSLVGRAGARDEQYF

V gene: TRBV20-1
CDR3 protein: CSALYSQGETQYF

V gene: TRBV4-1
CDR3 protein: CGSSRDRDTPSYEQYF

V gene: TRBV4-2
CDR3 protein: CASSQIAGLYNGQFF

V gene: TRBV18
CDR3 protein: CASSPRRGGTDTQYF